The clone carrying this T cell receptor beta chain was seen many times. The sample originates from a study of prognosis after radiotherapy for stage I lung cancer. Overall study: With stereotactic body radiotherapy, no patient received any concurrent therapy.

Two time points each involved a draw of 4.5 to 7.5 milliliters of peripheral blood. The CDR3 length is 12 residues. V dropped 7 bases and J dropped 6 bases, with 10 bases sitting between them. Germline-derived CDR1 and CDR2 are MNHEY and SVGEGT. The authors amplified TCR beta CDR3 from genomic DNA using two-round multiplex PCR. Primers targeting each individual TRBV and TRBJ gene were applied in first-round PCR. TCRdb recomputed calls from the multiplex PCR reads with MiXCR, one row per CDR3 protein. The sample holds about 35,000 distinct CDR3 sequences, approximately 35% seen once. The rearrangement links TRBV6-2 or TRBV6-3 to TRBJ1-5; D gene uncertain. The sequencing used PBMCs, collected before or after stereotactic body radiation therapy (not recorded which). This TCR came from a donor aged 50 or older with non-small cell lung cancer. The CDR3 loop is CASNFGVQPQHF. In DNA, the CDR3 is TGTGCCAGCAACTTTGGGGTTCAGCCCCAGCATTTT.